This T cell receptor beta chain stems from a study of T cells after yellow fever vaccination (dated by TCRdb to the late 2010s). Background on the whole study: The SMART-Seq v4 Ultra Low Input RNA kit was used to prepare libraries from fractions with low cell numbers. Two healthy male donors, one aged 18 to 29 and one aged 30 to 39 years, made up the cohort. Bulk PBMC replicates and cell subsets were isolated from blood drawn at multiple timepoints before and after both primary and secondary immunization. To track T-cell clones before and after primary and booster YFV17D yellow fever vaccination, bulk TCR alpha and beta repertoires were sequenced longitudinally.

In the paper's terms, the treatment or condition label means: live attenuated yellow fever vaccine strain. At each blood-draw timepoint, two biological replicates of bulk PBMCs were obtained. A standard Ficoll-Paque protocol was used to isolate PBMCs from peripheral blood. TriZol was used to extract RNA from bulk PBMCs, from CD4 and CD8 fractions, and from dextramer-positive and dextramer-negative fractions. As concerns this clonotype: Its specific antigen is unknown. Compared with germline, one end of the junction differs, possibly owing to a read error.

Broad study findings and their caveats: Compared with the primary T-cell response, the secondary T-cell response was faster but weaker, reaching its peak on day 5 rather than on day 15. Because the study included only two donors, the extent to which the findings can be generalized is limited. A small share of clonotypes occurred in both CD4 and CD8 compartments, likely arising from convergent recombination. Most clones expanded after primary vaccination were re-detected after the booster (96% of CD4 and about 88% of CD8), suggesting broad memory maintenance. Because abundant contaminating clonotypes from the bulk population could be contained in FACS-sorted repertoires, computational filtering was required.

The CDR1 and CDR2 encoded by the germline V gene are SGHVS and FQNEAQ. The CDR3 measures 14 amino acids from cysteine to phenylalanine. The sequence is cut down to CDR3 DNA, 42 bases in frame from base 1. TCR cDNA was synthesized by 5'RACE template switching, which introduced a universal primer site and unique molecular identifiers. Priming of cDNA synthesis was performed from both the TCR alpha and TCR beta constant segments. Libraries were amplified in two PCR steps, with sample barcodes and sequencing adapters added in the second step. Sequencing of the libraries was done on either Illumina HiSeq 2500 (2x100 bp) or NovaSeq (2x150 bp). The paper's data handling went like this. MIGEC handled demultiplexing of reads and collapsing into UMI consensus sequences, while MiXCR performed V(D)J alignment. Using edgeR on replicate PBMC samples, clonotypes were called vaccine-responding if FDR was below 0.01 and the log2 fold change was above 5 up to day 15. Bulk clonotypes were assigned CD4 or CD8 identity according to which sequenced CD4 or CD8 repertoire held them at higher abundance. The public sequencing data were trimmed at Q25 with fastp and processed into clonotypes with MiXCR by TCRdb, which kept only in-frame beta chains. Each record represents a unique CDR3 protein, reported with the most common genes and DNA among its rows. The V and J calls follow TCRdb's processing rather than the paper's. For this sample the table gives approximately 510,000 distinct CDR3 sequences, of which less than 25% were detected only once. The top ten clones comprise around 17% of the sample.

The starting material was PBMCs, obtained less than 25 days after the first yellow fever vaccination. The source of this sequence is a man aged 18 to 35 who received the YFV17D yellow fever vaccine. In this chain, TRBV7-8 is recombined with TRBJ2-3; 9 bases in the junction line up with TRBD2. The CDR3 here reads CASRLAGDLMAQYF. The DNA sequence is given as TGTGCCAGCAGATTAGCGGGGGACCTTATGGCGCAGTATTTT.